One and the same sample provided the 2 T cell receptor beta chains below, sequenced in a study of cytomegalovirus exposure and HLA in healthy donors. The PCR ran on 60 Vbeta and 13 Jbeta primers. The table came from immunoSEQ multiplex PCR; TCRdb's copy has only in-frame clones and leaves some out. This table has around 200,000 clones, 80% appearing once. The source material was PBMCs. The receptors were gathered from a boy younger than 18 in good health and CMV-seronegative.

This rearrangement joins TRBV5-4 to TRBJ2-7, with D possibly TRBD2 on 5 matching bases. This CDR3 region has 15 residues. Trimming took 4 bases from V and 7 from J, leaving 21 bases between them. Germline CDR1 is SGHNT and CDR2 is YYREEE (reference sequence). CDR3 residues: CASSAGGGPNKEQYF. The CDR3 DNA is TGTGCCAGCAGCGCGGGCGGCGGCCCGAATAAGGAGCAGTACTTC. Looking up the rest from reference TRBV5-4 and TRBJ2-7 gives the full variable domain: ETGVTQSPTHLIKTRGQQVTLRCSSQSGHNTVSWYQQALGQGPQFIFQYYREEENGRGNFPPRFSGLQFPNYSSELNVNALELDDSALYLCASSAGGGPNKEQYFGPGTRLTVT.

This clone has a handful of counts. The chain couples TRBV19 to TRBJ1-2; 7 bases fit TRBD1. CDR1 LNHDA and CDR2 SQIVND come from the germline V gene (reference sequence). Trimming at V came to 3 bases and at J to 4 bases, leaving 8 bases not matched to a gene. CDR3 size: 15 residues. DNA for the CDR3: TGTGCCAGTAGTATCTGGCAGGGGGGCATCTATGGCTACACCTTC. It codes for CASSIWQGGIYGYTF.